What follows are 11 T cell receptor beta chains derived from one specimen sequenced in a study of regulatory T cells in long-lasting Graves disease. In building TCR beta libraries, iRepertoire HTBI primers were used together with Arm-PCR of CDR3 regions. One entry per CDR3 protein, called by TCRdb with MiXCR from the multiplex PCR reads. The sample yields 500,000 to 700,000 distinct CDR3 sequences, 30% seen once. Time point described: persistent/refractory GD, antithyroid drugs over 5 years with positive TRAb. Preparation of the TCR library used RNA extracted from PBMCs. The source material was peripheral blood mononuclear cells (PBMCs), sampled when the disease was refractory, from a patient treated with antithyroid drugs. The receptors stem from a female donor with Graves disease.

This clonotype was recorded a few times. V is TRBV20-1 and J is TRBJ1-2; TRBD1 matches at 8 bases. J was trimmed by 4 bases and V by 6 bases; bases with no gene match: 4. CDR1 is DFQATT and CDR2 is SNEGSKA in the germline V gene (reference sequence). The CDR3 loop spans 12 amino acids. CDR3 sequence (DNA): TGCAGTGCCTTGGACAGGGTCTATGGCTACACCTTC. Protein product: CSALDRVYGYTF.

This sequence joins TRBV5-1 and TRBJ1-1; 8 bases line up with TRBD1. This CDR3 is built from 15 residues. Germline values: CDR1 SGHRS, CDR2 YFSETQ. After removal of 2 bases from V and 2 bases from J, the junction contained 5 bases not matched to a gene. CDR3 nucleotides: TGCGCCAGCAGCTTCTCCAGGGGGCCTAACACTGAAGCTTTCTTT. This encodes CASSFSRGPNTEAFF.

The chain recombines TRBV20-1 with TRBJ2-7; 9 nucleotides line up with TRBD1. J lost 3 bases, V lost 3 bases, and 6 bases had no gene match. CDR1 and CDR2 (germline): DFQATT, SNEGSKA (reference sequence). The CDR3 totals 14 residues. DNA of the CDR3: TGCAGTGCTAGTGGGGGACAGGGTTTCTACGAGCAGTACTTC. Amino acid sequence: CSASGGQGFYEQYF.

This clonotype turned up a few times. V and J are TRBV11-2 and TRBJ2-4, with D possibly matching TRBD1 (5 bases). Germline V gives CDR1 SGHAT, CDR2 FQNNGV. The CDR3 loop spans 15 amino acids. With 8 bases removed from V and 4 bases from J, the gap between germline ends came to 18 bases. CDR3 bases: TGTGCCAGCGCCCCGGCGTCGCCAGGGAAAAACATTCAGTACTTC. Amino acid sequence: CASAPASPGKNIQYF.

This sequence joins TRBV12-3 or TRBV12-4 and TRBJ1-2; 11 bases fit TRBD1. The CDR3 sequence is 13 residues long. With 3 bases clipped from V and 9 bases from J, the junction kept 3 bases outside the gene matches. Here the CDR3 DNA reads TGTGCCAGCAGTTTGGGACAGGGGGGAAGCTACACCTTC. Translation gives CASSLGQGGSYTF.

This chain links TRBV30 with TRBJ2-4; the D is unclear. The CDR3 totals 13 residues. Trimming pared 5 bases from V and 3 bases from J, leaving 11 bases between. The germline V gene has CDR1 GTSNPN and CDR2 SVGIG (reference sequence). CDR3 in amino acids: CAWERTDKNIQYF. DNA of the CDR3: TGTGCCTGGGAACGGACGGACAAAAACATTCAGTACTTC.

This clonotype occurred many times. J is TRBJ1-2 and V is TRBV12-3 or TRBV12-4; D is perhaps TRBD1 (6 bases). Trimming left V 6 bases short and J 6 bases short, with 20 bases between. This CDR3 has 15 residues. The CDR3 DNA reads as TGTGCCAGCAGGGAGCCGGACAGTGCTGGCAATGGCTACACCTTC. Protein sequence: CASREPDSAGNGYTF.

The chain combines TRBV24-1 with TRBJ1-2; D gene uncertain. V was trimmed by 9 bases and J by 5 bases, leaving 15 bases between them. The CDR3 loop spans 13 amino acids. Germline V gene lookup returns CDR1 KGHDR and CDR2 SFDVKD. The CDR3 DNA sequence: TGTGCCACCGCCTCTAGGTCGGGGTATGGCTACACCTTC. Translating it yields CATASRSGYGYTF.

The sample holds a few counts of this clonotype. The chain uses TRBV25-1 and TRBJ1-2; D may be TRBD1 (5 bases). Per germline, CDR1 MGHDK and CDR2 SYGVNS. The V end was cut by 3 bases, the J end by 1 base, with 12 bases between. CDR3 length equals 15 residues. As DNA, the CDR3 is TGTGCCAGCAGTGATCACGGGGGTATTAACTATGGCTACACCTTC. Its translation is CASSDHGGINYGYTF.

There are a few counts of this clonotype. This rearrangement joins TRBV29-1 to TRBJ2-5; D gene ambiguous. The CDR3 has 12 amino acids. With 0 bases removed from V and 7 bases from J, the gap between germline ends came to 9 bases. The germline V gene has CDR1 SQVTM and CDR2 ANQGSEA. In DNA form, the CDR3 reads TGCAGCGTTGAAGAGGTACTTGGGACCCAGTACTTC. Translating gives CSVEEVLGTQYF.

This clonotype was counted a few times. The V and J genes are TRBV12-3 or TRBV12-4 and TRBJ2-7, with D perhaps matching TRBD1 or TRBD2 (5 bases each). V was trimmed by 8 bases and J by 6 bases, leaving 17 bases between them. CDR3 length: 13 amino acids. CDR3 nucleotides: TGTGCCAGCCAAACGGGGACGTCCGGCGAGCAGTACTTC. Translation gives CASQTGTSGEQYF.